This T cell receptor beta chain was found in a study of naive CD8 T cells in extremely preterm neonates (dated by TCRdb to the late 2010s). Concerning the study at large: The study compared the TCRbeta CDR3 repertoires of sorted naive CD8+ T cells among four age groups: extremely preterm neonates, term neonates, young children and adults. The paper as a whole reports these results and caveats: A higher proportion of shared CDR3 nucleotide sequences was found in preterm neonates (approximately 2.5%) than in term neonates (approximately 0.4%), young children (roughly 0.03%) and adults (roughly 0.01%). To track T cell development within individuals, the authors urged prospective longitudinal studies of preterm and term neonates. Preterm neonates had significantly lower iChao1 richness than all other age groups (p < 0.05) and an even clone distribution, indicating a less rich repertoire. Compared with the older groups, preterm CDR3s were shorter and closer to germline, carrying fewer N additions and showing less junctional trimming. Among the limitations the authors pointed out were a small sample size and productive template counts that varied across preterm samples.

Note on this clone: The clone's antigen remains unknown. The record has no base qualities; no much larger clone is one base away.

Four or five elective full-term cesarean deliveries at roughly 36-41 weeks of gestation, with no labor and no rupture of membranes, were the source of the term cord blood. Pregnancies with fetal demise, active maternal HSV infection or known maternal HIV infection were excluded from the study. A FACSAria III cell sorter was used to sort live, Annexin V-negative naive CD8+ T cells (CD3+CD8+CD45RA+CCR7+). Per sample, between roughly 18,000 and 110,000 naive CD8+ T cells were obtained by sorting. Preassembled standardized sampling kits were used to collect mixed venous-arterial cord blood. Cord blood was held at room temperature and processed no more than 4 hours after collection. Mononuclear cells were isolated from diluted blood by Ficoll-Paque density gradient centrifugation. Mononuclear cells were cryopreserved in approximately 10% DMSO with about 90% FBS and stored long term at -150°C before sorting. Annexin V and antibodies against CD3, CD8, CCR7 and CD45RA were used to stain the thawed cells. The DNeasy Blood and Tissue Kit was used to extract genomic DNA from sorted cell pellets that had been snap-frozen.

TCRbeta CDR3 regions were amplified from genomic DNA by a two-step, bias-controlled multiplex PCR. The multiplex PCR included primers specific for each TRBV and TRBJ gene segment. TCRbeta repertoire data were generated with the immunoSEQ Assay. The authors' pipeline ran thus. A relative-frequency ratio and a modified nearest-neighbor algorithm were applied to filter and cluster reads so that closely related sequences were merged. V, D and J gene assignments for CDR3 sequences followed IMGT annotation. Template counts were corrected for PCR amplification bias by normalization and were quantified against synthetic TCR CDR3 analog sequences. Analyses were restricted to unique productive sequences, meaning in-frame CDR3 sequences without stop codons. The immunoSEQ Analyzer software was used to calculate clonality, defined as 1 minus Pielou's evenness, and iChao1 richness. Depending on the Shapiro-Wilk normality results, either Student's t-test or a non-parametric test was run in JMP for statistical testing. The clones in this table, taken by TCRdb from immuneACCESS, are in-frame only. Not every clone is retained; where verified, under half of the shortfall comes from an unresolved V gene, and the cause of the rest is unknown. For V, J and clone size, that table is used; D and trimming come from the DNA. Within this sample are 6,500 or so clones, with 95% to 99% of them counted one time only. In total, the top ten clones hold roughly 0.4% of the sample.

The V end gives up 5 bases and the J end 2 bases, leaving 7 bases in the junction not matched to a gene. From the cysteine up to the phenylalanine, the CDR3 has a length of 16 residues. Only the CDR3 part of the read is kept: 48 bases, read in frame from the first base. CDR1 and CDR2 were assigned from the germline V gene (reference sequence) as MNHEY and SMNVEV. The sequencing sample was made of naive CD8+ T cells from cord blood. The origin of this receptor is a newborn in good health. This receptor chain uses TRBV27 and TRBJ2-3; 10 junctional bases match TRBD2. The CDR3 amino acid sequence is: CASSPRTSGTTDTQYF. The DNA sequence follows: TGTGCCAGCAGTCCCAGGACTAGCGGAACCACAGATACGCAGTATTTT.